What follows are 4 T cell receptor beta chains derived from one specimen sequenced in a study of cytomegalovirus exposure and HLA in healthy donors. Researchers ran the PCR with 60 Vbeta and 13 Jbeta primers. Data came from immunoSEQ multiplex PCR; TCRdb stores just in-frame clones and leaves some out. The sample holds some 130,000 clones; approximately 84% are singletons and the top ten take under 3%. Material for sequencing was PBMCs. Receptor source: a boy under 10 years old in good health and CMV-seronegative.

This chain joins TRBV12-5 and TRBJ1-2; the D is unclear. The V end lost 3 bases, the J end lost 3 bases, and 17 bases lay between the germline ends. There are 16 residues in the CDR3. Germline V CDR1 and CDR2: LGHNT, FRNRAP. CDR3: CASGFAPDVLDYGYTF. The CDR3 DNA is TGTGCTAGTGGTTTCGCCCCCGACGTCCTAGACTATGGCTACACCTTC.

This chain joins TRBV27 and TRBJ1-1, with no clear D. The germline V and J ends were trimmed by 0 bases and 5 bases, with 13 bases remaining between them. Germline CDR1 MNHEY, CDR2 SMNVEV (reference sequence). This CDR3 is 15 amino acids long. CDR3 region: CASSLSSEGWTEAFF. In DNA form, the CDR3 reads TGTGCCAGCAGTTTATCCTCCGAGGGTTGGACTGAAGCTTTCTTT.

The rearrangement links TRBV5-6 to TRBJ2-7, with D perhaps given as TRBD1 or TRBD2 (5 bases each). The ends were cut back, 0 bases at V and 7 bases at J, with 14 bases in the middle. Germline V lookup: CDR1 SGHDT, CDR2 YYEEEE. This CDR3 is built from 14 residues. CDR3 amino acids: CASSLGQREGEQYV. Written as DNA, the CDR3 is TGTGCCAGCAGCTTGGGACAGAGAGAGGGGGAGCAGTACGTC.

The chain couples TRBV7-6 to TRBJ2-7; possibly TRBD2 for D (6 bases). This CDR3 has 15 amino acids. The germline gives CDR1 SGHVS, CDR2 FNYEAQ. V was clipped by 7 bases and J by 1 base, with 17 bases between them. CDR3 sequence: CASTLMASDSYEQYF. In DNA form, the CDR3 reads TGTGCCAGCACCCTCATGGCTAGCGATTCCTACGAGCAGTACTTC.